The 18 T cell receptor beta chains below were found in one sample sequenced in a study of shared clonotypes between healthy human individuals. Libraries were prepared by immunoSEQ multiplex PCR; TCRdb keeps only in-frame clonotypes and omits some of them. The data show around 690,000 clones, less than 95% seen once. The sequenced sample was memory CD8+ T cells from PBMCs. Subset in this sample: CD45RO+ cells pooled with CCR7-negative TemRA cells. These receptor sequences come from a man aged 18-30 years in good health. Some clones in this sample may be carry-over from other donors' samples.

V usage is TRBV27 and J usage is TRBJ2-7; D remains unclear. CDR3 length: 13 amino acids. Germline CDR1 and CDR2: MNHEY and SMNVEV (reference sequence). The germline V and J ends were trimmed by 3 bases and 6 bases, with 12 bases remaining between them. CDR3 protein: CASSLRWQVEQYF. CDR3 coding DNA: TGTGCCAGCAGTTTGAGGTGGCAGGTCGAGCAGTACTTC.

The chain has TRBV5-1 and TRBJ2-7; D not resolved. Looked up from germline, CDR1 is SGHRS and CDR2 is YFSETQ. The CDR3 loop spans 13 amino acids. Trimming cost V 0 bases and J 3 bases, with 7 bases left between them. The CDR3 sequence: CASSLESNYEQYF. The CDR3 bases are TGCGCCAGCAGCTTGGAATCGAACTACGAGCAGTACTTC.

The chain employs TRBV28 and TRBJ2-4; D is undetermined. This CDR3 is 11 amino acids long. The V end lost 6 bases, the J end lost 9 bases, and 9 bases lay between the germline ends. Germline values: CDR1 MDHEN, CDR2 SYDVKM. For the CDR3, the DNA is TGTGCCAGCAGCCTATCCTCCATTCAGTACTTC. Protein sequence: CASSLSSIQYF. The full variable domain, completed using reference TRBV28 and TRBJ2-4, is DVKVTQSSRYLVKRTGEKVFLECVQDMDHENMFWYRQDPGLGLRLIYFSYDVKMKEKGDIPEGYSVSREKKERFSLILESASTNQTSMYLCASSLSSIQYFGAGTRLSVL.

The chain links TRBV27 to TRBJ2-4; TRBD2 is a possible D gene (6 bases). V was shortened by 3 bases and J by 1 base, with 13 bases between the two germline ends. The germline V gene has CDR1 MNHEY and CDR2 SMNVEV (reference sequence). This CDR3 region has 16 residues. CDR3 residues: CASSFRGGLAKNIQYF. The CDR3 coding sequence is TGTGCCAGCAGTTTCCGCGGAGGGCTCGCCAAAAACATTCAGTACTTC.

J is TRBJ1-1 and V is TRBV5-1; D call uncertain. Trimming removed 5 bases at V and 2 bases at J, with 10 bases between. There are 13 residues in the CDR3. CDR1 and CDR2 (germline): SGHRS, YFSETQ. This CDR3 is CASSFYTNTEAFF. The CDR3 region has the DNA TGCGCCAGCAGTTTTTACACAAACACTGAAGCTTTCTTT. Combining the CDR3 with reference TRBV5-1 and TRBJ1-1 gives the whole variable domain KAGVTQTPRYLIKTRGQQVTLSCSPISGHRSVSWYQQTPGQGLQFLFEYFSETQRNKGNFPGRFSGRQFSNSRSEMNVSTLELGDSALYLCASSFYTNTEAFFGQGTRLTVV.

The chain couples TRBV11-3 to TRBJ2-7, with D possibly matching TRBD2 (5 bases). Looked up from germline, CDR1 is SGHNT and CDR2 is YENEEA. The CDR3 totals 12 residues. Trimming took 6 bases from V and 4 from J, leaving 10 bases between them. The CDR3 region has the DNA TGTGCCAGCAGTCCCTCGGGATACGAGCAGTACTTC. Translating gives CASSPSGYEQYF.

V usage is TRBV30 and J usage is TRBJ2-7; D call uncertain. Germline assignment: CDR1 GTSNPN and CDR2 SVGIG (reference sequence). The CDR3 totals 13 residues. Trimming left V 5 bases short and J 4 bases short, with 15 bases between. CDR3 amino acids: CAWDHTEEYEQYF. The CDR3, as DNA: TGTGCCTGGGACCATACAGAGGAATACGAGCAGTACTTC.

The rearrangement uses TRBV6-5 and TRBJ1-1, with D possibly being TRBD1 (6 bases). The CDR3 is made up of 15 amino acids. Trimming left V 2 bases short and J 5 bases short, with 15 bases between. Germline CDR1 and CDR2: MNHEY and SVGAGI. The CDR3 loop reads CASSYLQGGRTEAFF. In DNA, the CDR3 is TGTGCCAGCAGTTACCTACAGGGCGGGAGAACTGAAGCTTTCTTT.

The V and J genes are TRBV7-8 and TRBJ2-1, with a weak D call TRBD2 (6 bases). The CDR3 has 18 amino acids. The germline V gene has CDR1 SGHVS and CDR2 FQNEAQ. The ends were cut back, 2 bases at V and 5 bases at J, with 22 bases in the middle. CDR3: CASSLRGLVGGPNNEQFF. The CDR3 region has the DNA TGTGCCAGCAGCTTAAGGGGCCTTGTGGGAGGCCCGAACAATGAGCAGTTCTTC. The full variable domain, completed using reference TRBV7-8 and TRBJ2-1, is GAGVSQSPRYKVAKRGQDVALRCDPISGHVSLFWYQQALGQGPEFLTYFQNEAQLDKSGLPSDRFFAERPEGSVSTLKIQRTQQEDSAVYLCASSLRGLVGGPNNEQFFGPGTRLTVL.

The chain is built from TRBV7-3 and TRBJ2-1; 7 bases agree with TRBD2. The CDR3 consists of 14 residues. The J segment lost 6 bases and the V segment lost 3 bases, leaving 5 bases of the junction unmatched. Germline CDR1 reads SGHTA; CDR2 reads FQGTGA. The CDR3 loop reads CASSFGGGTNEQFF. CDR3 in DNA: TGTGCCAGCAGCTTTGGGGGAGGGACCAATGAGCAGTTCTTC.

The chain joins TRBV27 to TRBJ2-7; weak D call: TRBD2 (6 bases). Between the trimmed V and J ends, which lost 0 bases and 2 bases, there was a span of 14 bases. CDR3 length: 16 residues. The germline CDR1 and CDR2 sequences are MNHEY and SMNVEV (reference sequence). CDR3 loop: CASSLSAGTPTYEQYF. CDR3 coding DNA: TGTGCCAGCAGTTTATCGGCCGGGACTCCGACCTACGAGCAGTACTTC.

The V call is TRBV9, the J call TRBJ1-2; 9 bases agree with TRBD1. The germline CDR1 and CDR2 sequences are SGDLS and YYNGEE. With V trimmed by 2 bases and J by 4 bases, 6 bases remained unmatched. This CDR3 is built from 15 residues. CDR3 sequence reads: CASSVAGTGTYGYTF. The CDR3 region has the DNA TGTGCCAGCAGCGTCGCCGGGACAGGGACCTATGGCTACACCTTC.

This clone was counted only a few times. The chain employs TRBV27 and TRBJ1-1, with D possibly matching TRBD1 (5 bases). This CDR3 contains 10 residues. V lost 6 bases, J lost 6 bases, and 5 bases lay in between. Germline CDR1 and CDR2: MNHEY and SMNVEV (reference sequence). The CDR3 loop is CASRGAEAFF. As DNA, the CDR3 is TGTGCCAGCAGGGGGGCTGAAGCTTTCTTT.

The CDR3 DNA follows: TGTGCCACCAGCAGAGCCTCCGGGACAGGAGTAGACGGGGAGCTGTTTTTT. This translates into CATSRASGTGVDGELFF. The J gene is TRBJ2-2, the V gene TRBV15; TRBD1 matches 8 bases. The J segment lost 7 bases and the V segment lost 1 base, leaving 11 bases of the junction unmatched. The germline CDR1 and CDR2 sequences are LNHNV and YYDKDF (reference sequence). This CDR3 is 17 amino acids long.

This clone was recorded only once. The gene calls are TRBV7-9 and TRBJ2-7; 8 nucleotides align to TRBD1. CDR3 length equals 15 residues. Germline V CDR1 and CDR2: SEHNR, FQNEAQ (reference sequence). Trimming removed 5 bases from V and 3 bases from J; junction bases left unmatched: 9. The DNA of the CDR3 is TGTGCCAGCAGCCCCCGGACAGGGAATATCTACGAGCAGTACTTC. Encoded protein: CASSPRTGNIYEQYF.

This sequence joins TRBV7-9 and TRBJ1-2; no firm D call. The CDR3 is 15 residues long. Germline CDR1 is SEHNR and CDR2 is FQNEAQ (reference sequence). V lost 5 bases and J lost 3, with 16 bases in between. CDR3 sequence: CASSAGGSYDYGYTF. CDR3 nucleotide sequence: TGTGCCAGCAGCGCCGGAGGCTCTTACGACTATGGCTACACCTTC.

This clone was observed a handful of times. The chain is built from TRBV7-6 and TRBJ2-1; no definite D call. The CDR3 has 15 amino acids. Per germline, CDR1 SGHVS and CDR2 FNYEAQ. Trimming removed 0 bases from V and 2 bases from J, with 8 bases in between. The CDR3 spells CASSLASPPYNEQFF. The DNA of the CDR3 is TGTGCCAGCAGCTTAGCCAGTCCACCCTACAATGAGCAGTTCTTC.

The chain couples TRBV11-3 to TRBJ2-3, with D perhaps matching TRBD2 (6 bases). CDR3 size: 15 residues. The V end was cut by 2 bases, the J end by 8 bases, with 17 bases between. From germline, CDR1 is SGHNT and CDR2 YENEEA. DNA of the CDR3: TGTGCCAGCAGCTTACGGGGTCATAGGGGAGGTACGCAGTATTTT. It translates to CASSLRGHRGGTQYF.